The 6 T cell receptor beta chains given below trace back to one sample, sequenced in a study of cytomegalovirus exposure and HLA in healthy donors. PCR primers comprised 60 Vbeta and 13 Jbeta primers. The data were produced by immunoSEQ multiplex PCR, yet TCRdb's version contains in-frame clones alone and is incomplete. The sample lists under 200,000 clones; about four fifths were seen once. Sequencing was done on a sample of PBMCs. These receptors were obtained from a male donor in good health and CMV-seropositive.

The chain employs TRBV7-2 and TRBJ2-2, with D possibly matching TRBD2 (5 bases). This CDR3 spans 16 amino acids. V shed 1 base and J shed 4 bases, with 13 bases lying between them. Germline V CDR1 and CDR2: SGHTA, FQGNSA. DNA for the CDR3: TGTGCCAGCAGCTTAGGGTTTCGGACTTTCACCGGGGAGCTGTTTTTT. This gives the protein CASSLGFRTFTGELFF. The variable domain in full, completed from reference TRBV7-2 and TRBJ2-2, reads GAGVSQSPSNKVTEKGKDVELRCDPISGHTALYWYRQSLGQGLEFLIYFQGNSAPDKSGLPSDRFSAERTGGSVSTLTIQRTQQEDSAVYLCASSLGFRTFTGELFFGEGSRLTVL.

This clone was recorded once. The chain couples TRBV7-2 to TRBJ2-7, with a tentative D call TRBD1 (6 bases). Trimming pared 5 bases from V and 2 bases from J, leaving 13 bases between. Germline-derived CDR1 and CDR2 are SGHTA and FQGNSA. The length of the CDR3 is 14 residues. DNA for the CDR3: TGTGCCAGCAGCGGGCGGACAGACCCCTACGAGCAGTACTTC. It yields the protein CASSGRTDPYEQYF.

The rearrangement uses TRBV27 and TRBJ2-7; 10 bases match TRBD1. Trimming cost V 5 bases and J 3 bases; bases outside gene matches: 4. CDR3 length: 14 amino acids. The germline V gene encodes CDR1 MNHEY and CDR2 SMNVEV (reference sequence). The chain's CDR3 is CASSPRTGGYEQYF. The CDR3 nucleotides are TGTGCCAGCAGTCCCCGGACAGGGGGCTACGAGCAGTACTTC.

The CDR3 bases are TGTGCCAGTAGCAGTCAGGCATCAACAGGGGGCCAGACAGATACGCAGTATTTT. Protein sequence: CASSSQASTGGQTDTQYF. The chain combines TRBV19 with TRBJ2-3, with TRBD1 matching 9 bases. The J segment lost 3 bases and the V segment lost 6 bases, leaving 16 bases of the junction unmatched. The CDR3 length is 18 residues. CDR1 LNHDA and CDR2 SQIVND come from the germline V gene (reference sequence).

This chain links TRBV27 with TRBJ2-5, with TRBD2 matching 12 bases. The V gene's germline CDR1 is MNHEY and CDR2 SMNVEV (reference sequence). V shed 7 bases and J 10 bases; nucleotides not matched to a gene: 10. The CDR3 is 14 residues long. CDR3: CASTLSSGGDGQYF. CDR3 sequence (DNA): TGTGCCAGCACCCTCTCTAGCGGGGGGGATGGCCAGTACTTC.

This clone was seen a handful of times. CDR3: CASSRDRGLETQYF. CDR3 DNA sequence: TGCGCCAGCAGCCGGGACAGGGGATTAGAGACCCAGTACTTC. The chain combines TRBV5-1 with TRBJ2-5; 10 bases are a match to TRBD1. The CDR3 spans 14 residues. Per the germline V gene, CDR1 is SGHRS and CDR2 is YFSETQ. V dropped 4 bases and J dropped 4; count of bases not matched to a gene: 4. Using reference TRBV5-1 and TRBJ2-5 for the parts outside the CDR3, the full variable domain is KAGVTQTPRYLIKTRGQQVTLSCSPISGHRSVSWYQQTPGQGLQFLFEYFSETQRNKGNFPGRFSGRQFSNSRSEMNVSTLELGDSALYLCASSRDRGLETQYFGPGTRLLVL.